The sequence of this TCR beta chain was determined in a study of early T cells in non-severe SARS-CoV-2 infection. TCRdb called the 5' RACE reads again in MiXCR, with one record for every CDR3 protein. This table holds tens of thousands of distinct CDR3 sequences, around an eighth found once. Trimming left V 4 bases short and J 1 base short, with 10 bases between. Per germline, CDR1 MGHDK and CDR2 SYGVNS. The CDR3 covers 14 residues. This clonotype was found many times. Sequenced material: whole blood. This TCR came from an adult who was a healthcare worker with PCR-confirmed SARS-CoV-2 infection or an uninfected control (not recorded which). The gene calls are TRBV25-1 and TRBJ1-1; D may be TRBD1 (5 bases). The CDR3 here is CASSGAGRNTEAFF. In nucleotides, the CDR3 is TGTGCCAGCAGTGGTGCAGGGAGGAACACTGAAGCTTTCTTT.